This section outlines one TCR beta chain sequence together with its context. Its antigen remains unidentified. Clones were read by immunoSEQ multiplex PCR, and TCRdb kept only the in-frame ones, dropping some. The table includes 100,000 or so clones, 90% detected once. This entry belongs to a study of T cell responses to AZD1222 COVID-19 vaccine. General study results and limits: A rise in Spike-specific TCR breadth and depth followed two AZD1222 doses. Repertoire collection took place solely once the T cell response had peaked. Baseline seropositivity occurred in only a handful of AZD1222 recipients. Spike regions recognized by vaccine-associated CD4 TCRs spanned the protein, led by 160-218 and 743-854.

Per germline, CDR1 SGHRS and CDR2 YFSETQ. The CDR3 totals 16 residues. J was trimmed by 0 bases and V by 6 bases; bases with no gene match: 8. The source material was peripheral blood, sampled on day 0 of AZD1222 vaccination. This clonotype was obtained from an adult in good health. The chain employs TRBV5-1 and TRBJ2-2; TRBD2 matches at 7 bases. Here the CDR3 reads CASIGSGPTNTGELFF. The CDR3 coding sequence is TGCGCCAGCATTGGTAGCGGGCCGACGAACACCGGGGAGCTGTTTTTT.